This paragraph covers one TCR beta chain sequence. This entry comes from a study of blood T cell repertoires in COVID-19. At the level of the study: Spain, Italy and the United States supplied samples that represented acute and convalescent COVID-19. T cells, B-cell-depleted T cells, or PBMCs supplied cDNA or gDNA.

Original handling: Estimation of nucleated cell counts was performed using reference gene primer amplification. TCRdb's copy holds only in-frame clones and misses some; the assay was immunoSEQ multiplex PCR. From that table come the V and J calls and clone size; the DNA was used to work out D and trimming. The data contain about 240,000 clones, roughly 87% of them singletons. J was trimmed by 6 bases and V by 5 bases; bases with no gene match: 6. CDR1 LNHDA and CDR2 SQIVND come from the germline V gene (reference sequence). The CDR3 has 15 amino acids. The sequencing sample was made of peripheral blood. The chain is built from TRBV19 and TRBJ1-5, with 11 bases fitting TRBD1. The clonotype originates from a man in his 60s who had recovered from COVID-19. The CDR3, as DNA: TGTGCCAGTAGTCTTTGGACAGGGGGCGGTCAGCCCCAGCATTTT. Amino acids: CASSLWTGGGQPQHF. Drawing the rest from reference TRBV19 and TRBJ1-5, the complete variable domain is DGGITQSPKYLFRKEGQNVTLSCEQNLNHDAMYWYRQDPGQGLRLIYYSQIVNDFQKGDIAEGYSVSREKKESFPLTVTSAQKNPTAFYLCASSLWTGGGQPQHFGDGTRLSIL.